The text below deals with one T cell receptor (beta chain). As yet, its antigen is unknown. The V gene lost 5 bases and the J gene lost 7 bases, with 15 bases spanning the gap. Germline V gene sequence: CDR1 SGHTA, CDR2 FQGNSA. This CDR3 spans 14 amino acids. The sample is drawn from a study of T cells in localized non-small cell lung cancer. General observations from the study: Tumor showed lower T cell clonality than uninvolved adjacent lung, where it was highest. A raised T cell density in blood coincided with lengthier overall survival.

The assay was immunoSEQ multiplex PCR, and TCRdb's table has in-frame clones only and misses some. Among approximately 150,000 clones listed, 89% were seen once. Sequencing used peripheral blood, obtained before any cancer treatment. This chain connects TRBV7-2 to TRBJ1-5; D is perhaps TRBD1 (5 bases). The receptor comes from a female donor older than 55 with stage I lung adenocarcinoma. The CDR3 region is CASSLQGGDQPQHF. DNA for the CDR3: TGTGCCAGCAGCCTTCAGGGAGGAGACCAGCCCCAGCATTTT.